This T cell receptor beta chain was captured by sequencing in a study of OX40 agonist ivuxolimab in advanced cancers. Blood got drawn at baseline, again on cycle 4 day 1, and then on cycle 7 day 1. The CDR3 totals 15 residues. V was trimmed by 4 bases and J by 0 bases, leaving 10 bases between them. Per germline, CDR1 SGHDT and CDR2 YYEEEE. General study results and limits: No antigen was identified for the clonally expanded peripheral T cells. Certain nonresponding patients likewise had low normalized T-cell clonal expansion.

Assay: immunoSEQ multiplex PCR; the TCRdb copy retains only in-frame clones and omits some. The sample includes roughly 61,000 clones, approximately 88% of them seen just once. Concerning this clone: The antigen is undetermined.

This rearrangement joins TRBV5-6 to TRBJ2-2; D might be TRBD1 (5 bases). The source is an adult with an advanced solid tumor such as melanoma, head and neck, liver or kidney cancer. Material: CD4+ or CD8+ T cells sorted from blood, obtained in a trial of the OX40 agonist ivuxolimab. The CDR3 spells CASSLDRSNTGELFF. The CDR3 DNA reads as TGTGCCAGCAGCCTAGACAGATCGAACACCGGGGAGCTGTTTTTT.